Reported below is one T cell receptor (beta chain). Clones were read by immunoSEQ multiplex PCR, and TCRdb kept only the in-frame ones, dropping some. Here the sample spans 130,000 to 150,000 clones, 75% to 85% being singletons. These data are taken from a study of blood T cell repertoires in COVID-19. Study information: Italy, Spain and the United States were the sources of the convalescent and acute COVID-19 samples.

Trimming removed 5 bases from V and 4 bases from J; junction bases left unmatched: 11. The CDR3 runs 16 residues. Germline V gene lookup returns CDR1 SGHTA and CDR2 FQGNSA. The sequence derives from a man in his sixties with active or convalescent COVID-19. The sample taken for sequencing was peripheral blood. The chain uses TRBV7-2 and TRBJ1-2; 9 bases fit TRBD1. The CDR3 DNA is TGTGCCAGCAGCGCGGGACAGGGAGGCCTATCCTATGGCTACACCTTC. Translated: CASSAGQGGLSYGYTF.